This entry lists 12 T cell receptor beta chains sequenced from one sample in a study of blood T cell repertoires in COVID-19. Here immunoSEQ multiplex PCR was the method, and the copy in TCRdb shows in-frame clones only, minus some. The data contain under 200,000 clones, 83% of them singletons. The specimen was peripheral blood. The receptors were gathered from a woman aged 40 to 50 with acute or convalescent COVID-19.

This sequence joins TRBV3-1 (or the pseudogene TRBV3-2) and TRBJ2-1; D gene unclear. CDR1 is LGHDT and CDR2 is YNNKEL in the germline V gene (reference sequence). The V and J ends lost 6 bases and 8 bases respectively, with 14 bases between them. The CDR3 is made up of 13 amino acids. CDR3 residues: CASRDNNNHEQFF. In DNA form, the CDR3 reads TGTGCCAGCAGAGACAACAACAACCATGAGCAGTTCTTC.

This CDR3 is CASSPSGHYEQYF. CDR3 in DNA: TGTGCCAGCAGCCCCTCAGGACACTACGAGCAGTACTTC. The rearrangement joins TRBV11-1 to TRBJ2-7; tentative D call: TRBD1 (5 bases). CDR3 length: 13 residues. V was pared by 5 bases and J by 3 bases, with 11 bases between. CDR1 and CDR2 from the germline V gene are SGHAT and FQDESV (reference sequence).

This chain joins TRBV15 and TRBJ1-4; D is unclear. Germline loops: CDR1 LNHNV, CDR2 YYDKDF (reference sequence). The CDR3 contains 16 residues. V shed 0 bases and J shed 7 bases, with 15 bases lying between them. This CDR3 is CATSRDIGGSGEKLFF. In nucleotides, the CDR3 is TGTGCCACCAGCAGAGATATTGGAGGGTCCGGTGAAAAACTGTTTTTT.

The J gene is TRBJ1-4, the V gene TRBV18, with 7 bases lining up with TRBD1. The germline CDR1 and CDR2 sequences are KGHSH and LQKENI. The junction had 3 bases not matched to a gene; V was cut back by 0 bases and J by 2 bases. CDR3 length equals 16 residues. The CDR3 protein is CASSPPTGPTNEKLFF. The CDR3 nucleotides are TGTGCCAGCTCACCACCGACAGGGCCCACTAATGAAAAACTGTTTTTT.

CDR3 sequence reads: CASSFPNSPLHF. The CDR3 DNA is TGTGCCAGCAGCTTCCCTAATTCACCCCTCCACTTT. The V and J genes are TRBV27 and TRBJ1-6; no definite D call. The germline CDR1 and CDR2 sequences are MNHEY and SMNVEV (reference sequence). The length of the CDR3 is 12 residues. Trimming shortened V by 6 bases and J by 6 bases, and 6 bases separated the two germline ends.

This clone was detected only once. The chain employs TRBV6-6 and TRBJ1-1; 8 nucleotides align to TRBD1. This CDR3 contains 14 residues. V was clipped by 3 bases and J by 3 bases; unmatched bases: 3. CDR1 is MNHNY, CDR2 SVGAGI, per germline (reference sequence). The CDR3 reads CASSYQGADTEAFF. CDR3 coding DNA: TGTGCCAGCAGTTATCAGGGGGCTGACACTGAAGCTTTCTTT.

The chain recombines TRBV19 with TRBJ1-1; D ambiguous. The CDR3 sequence is 11 residues long. Per germline, CDR1 LNHDA and CDR2 SQIVND (reference sequence). Trimming pared 8 bases from V and 0 bases from J, leaving 4 bases between. The CDR3 sequence is CASQMNTEAFF. CDR3 sequence (DNA): TGTGCCAGTCAGATGAACACTGAAGCTTTCTTT. The full variable domain, in which reference TRBV19 and TRBJ1-1 provide the parts outside the CDR3, is DGGITQSPKYLFRKEGQNVTLSCEQNLNHDAMYWYRQDPGQGLRLIYYSQIVNDFQKGDIAEGYSVSREKKESFPLTVTSAQKNPTAFYLCASQMNTEAFFGQGTRLTVV.

V and J are TRBV12-3 or TRBV12-4 and TRBJ2-7; D possibly corresponds to TRBD2 (5 bases). Trimming took off 0 bases at V and 13 bases at J, with 13 bases between the two ends. This CDR3 comprises 12 residues. The CDR3 is CASSLARAGPYF. In DNA form, the CDR3 reads TGTGCCAGCAGTTTAGCGAGGGCAGGACCATACTTC.

The chain is built from TRBV11-2 and TRBJ1-1; D possibly corresponds to TRBD1 (6 bases). Between the trimmed V and J ends, which lost 5 bases and 4 bases, there was a span of 20 bases. The CDR3 has 16 residues. Germline V gene sequence: CDR1 SGHAT, CDR2 FQNNGV. The DNA for the CDR3 is TGTGCCAGCAGCCCAGGAGGGGGGGATCGGGGCACTGAAGCTTTCTTT. This sequence encodes CASSPGGGDRGTEAFF.

V gene TRBV9 combines with J gene TRBJ1-4; TRBD1 matches at 7 bases. V lost 0 bases and J lost 8; bases outside the gene matches: 4. CDR1 is SGDLS, CDR2 YYNGEE, per germline. The CDR3 is made up of 14 amino acids. The CDR3 bases are TGTGCCAGCAGCGTAGGGACAGGAAGGGAAAAACTGTTTTTT. This translates into CASSVGTGREKLFF. The full variable domain, completed using reference TRBV9 and TRBJ1-4, is DSGVTQTPKHLITATGQRVTLRCSPRSGDLSVYWYQQSLDQGLQFLIQYYNGEERAKGNILERFSAQQFPDLHSELNLSSLELGDSALYFCASSVGTGREKLFFGSGTQLSVL.

V gene TRBV27 combines with J gene TRBJ2-1, with 7 bases aligning to TRBD1. This CDR3 is 14 amino acids long. Germline loops: CDR1 MNHEY, CDR2 SMNVEV (reference sequence). Trimming at V came to 3 bases and at J to 8 bases, leaving 7 bases not matched to a gene. In nucleotides, the CDR3 is TGTGCCAGCAGTTTGACAGGGACCGCTTATGAGCAGTTCTTC. Translated: CASSLTGTAYEQFF.

The chain couples TRBV5-5 to TRBJ2-5; D is unresolved. Germline V CDR1 and CDR2: SGHKS, YYEKEE (reference sequence). V was cut by 0 bases and J by 8 bases, with 14 bases left in between. The CDR3 consists of 14 residues. This chain's CDR3 is CASSLGSFGSTQYF. CDR3 nucleotide sequence: TGTGCCAGCAGCTTGGGATCCTTTGGTAGTACCCAGTACTTC.